The TCR beta chain under discussion was sequenced for a study of blood T cell repertoires in COVID-19. Clinical histories supplied by participants themselves formed the basis of cohort assignment. Recovered Cohort 3 donors showed two negative PCRs, clearance, or symptom resolution. This clone was counted once. Germline values: CDR1 SGDLS, CDR2 YYNGEE. Trimming removed 3 bases at V and 1 base at J, with 7 bases between. This CDR3 has 14 amino acids. In the original workflow: It was from reference gene primer amplification that nucleated cell counts were estimated. Assay used: immunoSEQ multiplex PCR; TCRdb lists only in-frame clones, some missing. V and J calls and clone size come straight from that table; D and trimming were deduced from the DNA. The sample records about 330,000 clones, 80% to 95% being singletons.

The chain is built from TRBV9 and TRBJ1-4, with D possibly TRBD1 on 6 matching bases. Sequenced input: PBMCs or T cells enriched from blood (not recorded which). This TCR was sampled from a woman between 25 and 40 years old who had recovered from COVID-19. CDR3 sequence (DNA): TGTGCCAGCAGCGCACAGGGAACTAATGAAAAACTGTTTTTT. Translation: CASSAQGTNEKLFF. The full variable domain, in which reference TRBV9 and TRBJ1-4 provide the parts outside the CDR3, is DSGVTQTPKHLITATGQRVTLRCSPRSGDLSVYWYQQSLDQGLQFLIQYYNGEERAKGNILERFSAQQFPDLHSELNLSSLELGDSALYFCASSAQGTNEKLFFGSGTQLSVL.